This is a list of T cell receptor beta chains from one sample in a study of CD8 T cells in ankylosing spondylitis. From the 5' RACE reads, TCRdb called clonotypes with MiXCR, one entry per CDR3 protein. The sample has around 130,000 distinct CDR3 sequences; roughly an eighth are singletons. The specimen sequenced was blood, either unsorted or a sorted T cell fraction (not recorded which). These receptor sequences come from a female donor with ankylosing spondylitis or in good health (not recorded which). CDR3s include the opening cysteine and the closing phenylalanine or tryptophan. Fields, in order: D gene, V gene, J gene, clone size, CDR3 protein, CDR3 DNA. The D gene is left open where the match is weak. Not every row has a clone size; where given, it reads once, few, many or a size class.

d_gene: NA; v_gene: TRBV6-1; j_gene: TRBJ2-2; abundance: NA; CDR3aa: CASKRLTGGPLELFF; CDR3nt: TGTGCCAGCAAACGTTTGACAGGCGGTCCTCTGGAGCTGTTTTTT
d_gene: TRBD1; v_gene: TRBV10-3; j_gene: TRBJ1-5; abundance: NA; CDR3aa: CAISEPGQGNGQHF; CDR3nt: TGTGCCATCAGTGAGCCGGGACAGGGGAATGGCCAGCATTTT
d_gene: NA; v_gene: TRBV20-1; j_gene: TRBJ2-7; abundance: many; CDR3aa: CSATPLSYEQYF; CDR3nt: TGCAGTGCTACACCCCTTTCCTACGAGCAGTACTTC
d_gene: NA; v_gene: TRBV7-9; j_gene: TRBJ1-6; abundance: few; CDR3aa: CASRETGTSSPLHF; CDR3nt: TGTGCCAGCAGAGAAACAGGGACGAGTTCACCCCTCCACTTT
d_gene: NA; v_gene: TRBV6-5; j_gene: TRBJ2-1; abundance: many; CDR3aa: CASSSAVWHNEQFF; CDR3nt: TGTGCCAGCAGTTCGGCCGTTTGGCACAATGAGCAGTTCTTC
d_gene: NA; v_gene: TRBV23-1; j_gene: TRBJ1-6; abundance: NA; CDR3aa: CASSHYRGTQNSPLHF; CDR3nt: TGCGCCAGCAGTCACTACCGTGGGACACAAAATTCACCCCTCCACTTT
d_gene: NA; v_gene: TRBV20-1; j_gene: TRBJ2-7; abundance: few; CDR3aa: CSARDSENKYYEQYF; CDR3nt: TGCAGTGCTAGAGATTCCGAGAACAAATACTACGAGCAGTACTTC
d_gene: NA; v_gene: TRBV9; j_gene: TRBJ2-2; abundance: NA; CDR3aa: CASSVDGAGELFF; CDR3nt: TGTGCCAGCAGCGTAGACGGGGCCGGGGAGCTGTTTTTT
d_gene: NA; v_gene: TRBV3-1; j_gene: TRBJ2-2; abundance: NA; CDR3aa: CASSRQFTGELFF; CDR3nt: TGTGCCAGCAGCAGACAGTTTACCGGGGAGCTGTTTTTT
d_gene: NA; v_gene: TRBV20-1; j_gene: TRBJ1-4; abundance: many; CDR3aa: CSAPAWGGFTNEKLFF; CDR3nt: TGCAGTGCTCCAGCGTGGGGTGGATTTACTAATGAAAAACTGTTTTTT
d_gene: TRBD1; v_gene: TRBV6-2/TRBV6-3; j_gene: TRBJ1-5; abundance: few; CDR3aa: CASSYPQGVQPQHF; CDR3nt: TGTGCCAGCAGTTACCCCCAGGGGGTGCAGCCCCAGCATTTT
d_gene: TRBD2; v_gene: TRBV12-3/TRBV12-4; j_gene: TRBJ2-2; abundance: many; CDR3aa: CASSSLAANTGELFF; CDR3nt: TGTGCCAGCAGTAGTCTAGCGGCGAACACCGGGGAGCTGTTTTTT
d_gene: NA; v_gene: TRBV20-1; j_gene: TRBJ2-1; abundance: few; CDR3aa: CSARKGEYNEQFF; CDR3nt: TGCAGTGCCCGAAAGGGGGAATACAATGAGCAGTTCTTC
d_gene: TRBD1; v_gene: TRBV5-1; j_gene: TRBJ2-1; abundance: NA; CDR3aa: CASSLEGAPNNEQFF; CDR3nt: TGCGCCAGCAGCTTGGAGGGGGCTCCTAACAATGAGCAGTTCTTC
d_gene: NA; v_gene: TRBV5-6; j_gene: TRBJ2-5; abundance: NA; CDR3aa: CASSLLGGETQYF; CDR3nt: TGTGCCAGCAGCTTGTTGGGGGGAGAGACCCAGTACTTC
d_gene: NA; v_gene: TRBV5-1; j_gene: TRBJ1-1; abundance: many; CDR3aa: CASGVSGRGNIKNTEAFF; CDR3nt: TGCGCCAGCGGTGTAAGCGGGCGTGGTAATATTAAGAACACTGAAGCTTTCTTT
d_gene: TRBD2; v_gene: TRBV9; j_gene: TRBJ2-3; abundance: many; CDR3aa: CASSVGGLAGGSDTQYF; CDR3nt: TGTGCCAGCAGCGTAGGAGGACTAGCGGGAGGGTCAGATACGCAGTATTTT